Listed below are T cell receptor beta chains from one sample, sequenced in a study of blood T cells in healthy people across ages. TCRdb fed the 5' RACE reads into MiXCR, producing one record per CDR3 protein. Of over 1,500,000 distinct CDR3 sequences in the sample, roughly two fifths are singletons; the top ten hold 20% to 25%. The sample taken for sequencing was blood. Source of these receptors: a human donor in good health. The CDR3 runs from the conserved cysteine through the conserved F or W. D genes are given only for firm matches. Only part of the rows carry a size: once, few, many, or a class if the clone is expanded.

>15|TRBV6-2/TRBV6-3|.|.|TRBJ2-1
CASSNGGPSYNEQFF
TGTGCCAGCAGTAACGGGGGGCCCTCCTACAATGAGCAGTTCTTC
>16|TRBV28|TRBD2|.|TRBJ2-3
CASSSGLAGIFDTQYF
TGTGCCAGCAGTTCGGGACTAGCGGGGATATTCGATACGCAGTATTTT
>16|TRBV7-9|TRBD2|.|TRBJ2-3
CASSFIAGGLTDTQYF
TGTGCCAGCAGCTTCATAGCGGGGGGACTCACAGATACGCAGTATTTT
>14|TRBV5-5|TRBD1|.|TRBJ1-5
CASSLQGIDEPQHF
TGTGCCAGCAGCTTACAGGGGATAGATGAGCCCCAGCATTTT
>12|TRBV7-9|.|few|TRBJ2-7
CASSLGENEQYF
TGTGCCAGCAGCTTGGGCGAAAACGAGCAGTACTTC
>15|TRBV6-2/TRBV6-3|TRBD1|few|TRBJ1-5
CASRPDRGNHQPQHF
TGTGCCAGCAGACCTGACAGGGGGAACCATCAGCCCCAGCATTTT
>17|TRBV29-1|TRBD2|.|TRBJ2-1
CSVEKRGDYHTYNEQFF
TGCAGCGTTGAAAAGCGGGGGGACTATCATACCTACAATGAGCAGTTCTTC
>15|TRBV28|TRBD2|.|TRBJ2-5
CASSRGLAGQETQYF
TGTGCCAGCAGCAGGGGACTAGCGGGACAAGAGACCCAGTACTTC
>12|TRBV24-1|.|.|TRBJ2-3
CATSDSDRSQYF
TGTGCCACCAGTGATTCCGACAGATCGCAGTATTTT
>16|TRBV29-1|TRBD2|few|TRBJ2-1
CSVTYSSSGDNNEQFF
TGCAGCGTAACCTACTCATCTAGCGGGGACAACAATGAGCAGTTCTTC
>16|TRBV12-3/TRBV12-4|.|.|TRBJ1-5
CASSFLSGVRNQPQHF
TGTGCCAGCAGTTTCCTTTCGGGAGTCAGAAATCAGCCCCAGCATTTT
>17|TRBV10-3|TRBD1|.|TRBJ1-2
CAISDRGSSSSNYGYTF
TGTGCCATCAGTGACAGGGGGTCGAGCTCTTCTAACTATGGCTACACCTTC
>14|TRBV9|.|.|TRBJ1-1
CASSVDVLGTEAFF
TGTGCCAGCAGCGTAGATGTGTTGGGGACTGAAGCTTTCTTT
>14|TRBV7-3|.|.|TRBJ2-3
CASSLNARHDTQYF
TGTGCCAGCAGCTTAAATGCCAGGCACGATACGCAGTATTTT
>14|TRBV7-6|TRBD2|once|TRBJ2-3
CASSFTSVVDTQYF
TGTGCCAGCAGTTTCACTAGCGTAGTAGATACGCAGTATTTT
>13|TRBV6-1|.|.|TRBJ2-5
CASSVKYQETQYF
TGTGCCAGCAGTGTTAAGTACCAAGAGACCCAGTACTTC
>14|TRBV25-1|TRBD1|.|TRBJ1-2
CASSRQGSWEGYTF
TGTGCCAGCAGTCGACAGGGTTCTTGGGAAGGCTACACCTTC
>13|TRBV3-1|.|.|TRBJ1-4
CASSPRGGVELFF
TGTGCCAGCAGCCCCCGCGGGGGGGTTGAACTGTTTTTT
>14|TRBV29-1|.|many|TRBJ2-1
CSVPGPSWEDEQFF
TGCAGCGTCCCGGGGCCGTCCTGGGAAGATGAGCAGTTCTTC
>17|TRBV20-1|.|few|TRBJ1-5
CSASMRGGGNNNQPQHF
TGCAGTGCTAGTATGCGGGGGGGCGGGAATAACAATCAGCCCCAGCATTTT
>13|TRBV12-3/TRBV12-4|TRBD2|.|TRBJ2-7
CASSFGGFGEQYF
TGTGCCAGCAGTTTCGGGGGGTTCGGCGAGCAGTACTTC
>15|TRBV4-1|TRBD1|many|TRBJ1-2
CASSQGQGVYYGYTF
TGCGCCAGCAGCCAGGGACAGGGTGTGTATTATGGCTACACCTTC
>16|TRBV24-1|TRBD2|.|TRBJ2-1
CATSDGRGSSYNEQFF
TGTGCCACCAGTGATGGGAGGGGAAGCTCCTACAATGAGCAGTTCTTC
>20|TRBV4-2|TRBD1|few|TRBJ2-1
CASSQSDRHSVALLHNEQFF
TGTGCCAGCAGCCAGTCGGACAGGCATAGTGTCGCCCTCCTACACAATGAGCAGTTCTTC
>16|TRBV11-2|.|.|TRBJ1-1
CASSLDTGHSNTEAFF
TGTGCCAGCAGCTTGGATACGGGACATTCGAACACTGAAGCTTTCTTT
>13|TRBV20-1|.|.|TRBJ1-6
CSARGTRNSPLHF
TGCAGTGCCAGAGGCACCCGGAATTCACCCCTCCACTTT